This T cell receptor (beta chain) originates from a study of blood T cell repertoires in COVID-19 (dated by TCRdb to the early 2020s). In the study overall: The collaborator samples originated in the United States, Italy and Spain and spanned the acute and convalescent phases of COVID-19. Where HLA class I and class II types were available, the types were taken from metadata supplied by the sample provider, not from assay-based typing. The dataset comprised deeply sampled blood TCRbeta repertoires from subjects exposed to, actively infected with, or recovered from COVID-19. Samples came from the ongoing ImmuneRACE study (first 160 participants) plus 1,254 subjects from 6 global collaborators. The prospective study material was composed of cDNA or gDNA derived from T cells, B-cell-depleted T cells, or PBMCs. The repertoires were made available in a free public database intended to serve as a resource for research on the immune response to SARS-CoV-2. Nearly every sample came with metadata listing a de-identified subject ID, COVID-19 status, age in years and sex.

This clone was seen once. There is no known antigen for this receptor. Base quality data are lacking; no much larger clone is found one base away. Reading the germline V gene gives CDR1 MDHEN and CDR2 SYDVKM. Trimming at the junction amounts to 3 bases on V and 4 bases on J, and the germline ends lie 9 bases apart. The CDR3 sequence holds 13 residues, the cysteine and phenylalanine included. Here the CDR3 DNA is all that survives: 39 bases in frame from base 1. Each collaborating institution followed its own protocols to collect whole blood in K2EDTA tubes. For TCRbeta analysis, collaborators shipped samples as frozen whole blood, isolated PBMCs, or DNA extracted from either of those sample types. Study-wide conclusions, independent of this receptor: The amount of clinical and demographic metadata varied by source and participant and was provided uncurated.

TCRbeta CDR3 regions were amplified from genomic DNA by means of the immunoSEQ Assay, a bias-controlled multiplex PCR. The paper's data handling went like this. The number of nucleated cells in each sample was estimated from the amplification of reference gene primers within the assay. To quantify the absolute abundance of each unique TCRbeta CDR3 rearrangement, sequence reads were collapsed and filtered. For each sample, productive Simpson clonality was calculated as the square root of Simpson's diversity index over productive rearrangements. TCRdb limited this immuneACCESS table to in-frame rearrangements with V and J called. A share of clones is missing; checked studies link under half to unresolved V genes, and the rest is unexplained. D and trimming come from the DNA, and the V and J calls and clone size come from that table. The sample table lists about 300,000 clones, roughly 82% of them with a count of one. The ten largest clones add up to 1.5% to 2% of the sample.

This sequence uses TRBV28 and TRBJ1-2, with no confidently assigned D gene. Sequencing was done on a sample of peripheral blood. The sequence was obtained from a woman aged 45-65 years with acute or convalescent COVID-19. CDR3 sequence: CASSFSTGYGYTF. In nucleotides, the sequence is TGTGCCAGCAGTTTTTCGACGGGCTATGGCTACACCTTC.